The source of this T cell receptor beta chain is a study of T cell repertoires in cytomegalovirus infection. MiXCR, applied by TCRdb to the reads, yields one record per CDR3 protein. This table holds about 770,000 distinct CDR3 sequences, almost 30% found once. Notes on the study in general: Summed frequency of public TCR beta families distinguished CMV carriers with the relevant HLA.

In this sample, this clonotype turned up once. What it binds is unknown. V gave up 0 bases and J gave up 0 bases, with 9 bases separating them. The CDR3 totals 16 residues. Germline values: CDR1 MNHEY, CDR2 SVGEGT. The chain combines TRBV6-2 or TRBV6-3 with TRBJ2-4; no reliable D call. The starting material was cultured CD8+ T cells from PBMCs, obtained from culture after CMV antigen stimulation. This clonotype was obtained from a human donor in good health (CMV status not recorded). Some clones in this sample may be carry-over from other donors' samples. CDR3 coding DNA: TGTGCCAGCAGTTACTCTGGTGAACCAGCCAAAAACATTCAGTACTTC. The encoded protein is CASSYSGEPAKNIQYF.